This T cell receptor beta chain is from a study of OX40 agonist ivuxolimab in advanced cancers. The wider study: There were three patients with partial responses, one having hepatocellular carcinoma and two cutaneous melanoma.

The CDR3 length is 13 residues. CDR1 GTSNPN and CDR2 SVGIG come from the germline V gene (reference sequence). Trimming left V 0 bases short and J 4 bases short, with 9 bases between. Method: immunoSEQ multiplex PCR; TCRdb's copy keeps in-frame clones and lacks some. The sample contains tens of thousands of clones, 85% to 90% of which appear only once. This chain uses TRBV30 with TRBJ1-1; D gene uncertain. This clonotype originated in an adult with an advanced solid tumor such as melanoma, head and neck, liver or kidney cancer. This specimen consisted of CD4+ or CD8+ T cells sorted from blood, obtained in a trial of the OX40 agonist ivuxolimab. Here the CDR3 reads CAWSVTSVTEAFF. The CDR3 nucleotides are TGTGCCTGGAGTGTAACGTCGGTCACTGAAGCTTTCTTT.